The subject of this entry is one T cell receptor beta chain. The data stem from a study of blood T cell repertoires in COVID-19. Germline lookup yields CDR1 SGHDT and CDR2 YYEEEE. This CDR3 is 15 amino acids long. The ends lost 4 bases at V and 0 bases at J; junction bases unmatched: 5. Only in-frame clones appear in the TCRdb table, and some are missing; sequencing was by immunoSEQ multiplex PCR. The sample contains approximately 100,000 clones, 88% of which appear only once. Material: peripheral blood. V is TRBV5-6 and J is TRBJ2-3; 7 bases line up with TRBD2. The clonotype originates from a human donor in a cohort sampled during active COVID-19. The CDR3 DNA follows: TGTGCCAGCAGCGCGCGGGGGTTAAGCACAGATACGCAGTATTTT. Translated, it gives CASSARGLSTDTQYF.